This T cell receptor (beta chain) was documented in a study of response to subunit inactivated influenza vaccine. A single record per CDR3 protein comes from TCRdb applying MiXCR to the RT-PCR reads. The table shows more than 700,000 distinct CDR3 sequences, with 21% occurring only once. In germline, CDR1 is DFQATT, CDR2 SNEGSKA (reference sequence). V lost 0 bases and J lost 8, with 15 bases in between. The CDR3 covers 14 residues. Points on this clonotype: Its target is not known.

Study results and limitations: After each seasonal influenza vaccination, few new T cells are recruited, the authors suggested.

This rearrangement joins TRBV20-1 to TRBJ2-3; tentative D call: TRBD1 (5 bases). This specimen consisted of PBMCs from blood, obtained roughly 5 days after vaccination. The clonotype originates from a man aged 45 to 65 who received an inactivated influenza vaccine. The CDR3 nucleotides read TGCAGTGCTAGAGATTCGACAGCTCCGGGTACGCAGTATTTT. This translates into CSARDSTAPGTQYF.